This T cell receptor beta chain was captured in a study of OX40 agonist ivuxolimab in advanced cancers. Study results and limitations: On average, a greater number of expanded clones characterised CD8+ T cells relative to CD4+.

For this clone: Its antigen is as yet unknown.

The method was immunoSEQ multiplex PCR; TCRdb's version includes in-frame clones alone and lacks a portion of them. The sample has 60,000 or so clones, roughly 84% seen once. This specimen was CD4+ or CD8+ T cells sorted from blood, taken in a trial of the OX40 agonist ivuxolimab. The receptor comes from an adult with an advanced solid tumor such as melanoma, head and neck, liver or kidney cancer.

The CDR3 loop reads CASTSRGIQANNYGYTF. DNA for the CDR3: TGTGCCAGCACCTCTAGGGGTATACAAGCTAATAACTATGGCTACACCTTC. The rearrangement joins TRBV21-1 to TRBJ1-2; the D call TRBD1 from the table was never checked on the DNA. TRBV21-1 is a pseudogene locus. This CDR3 region has 17 residues.